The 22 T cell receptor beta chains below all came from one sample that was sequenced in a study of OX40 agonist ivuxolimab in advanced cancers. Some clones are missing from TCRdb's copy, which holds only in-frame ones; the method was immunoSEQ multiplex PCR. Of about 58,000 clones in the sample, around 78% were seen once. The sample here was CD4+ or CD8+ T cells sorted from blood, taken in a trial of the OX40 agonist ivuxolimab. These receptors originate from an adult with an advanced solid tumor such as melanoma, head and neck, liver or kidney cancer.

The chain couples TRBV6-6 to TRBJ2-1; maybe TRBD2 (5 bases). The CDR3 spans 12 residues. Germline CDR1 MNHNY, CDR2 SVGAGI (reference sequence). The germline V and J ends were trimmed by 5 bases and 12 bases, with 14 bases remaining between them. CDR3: CASSPPTGWQFF. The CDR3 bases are TGTGCCAGCAGTCCCCCGACGGGGTGGCAGTTCTTC.

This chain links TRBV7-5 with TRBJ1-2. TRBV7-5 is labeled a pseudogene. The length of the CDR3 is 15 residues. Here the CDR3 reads CARSLGMDSHYGYTF. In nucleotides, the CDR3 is TGTGCCAGAAGCTTAGGAATGGATAGTCACTATGGCTACACCTTC.

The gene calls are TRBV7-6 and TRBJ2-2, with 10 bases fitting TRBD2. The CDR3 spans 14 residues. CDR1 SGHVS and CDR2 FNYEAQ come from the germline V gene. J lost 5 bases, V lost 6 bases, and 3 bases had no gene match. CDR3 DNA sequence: TGTGCCAGCAGAAGGACTAGCGGTACCGGGGAGCTGTTTTTT. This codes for CASRRTSGTGELFF.

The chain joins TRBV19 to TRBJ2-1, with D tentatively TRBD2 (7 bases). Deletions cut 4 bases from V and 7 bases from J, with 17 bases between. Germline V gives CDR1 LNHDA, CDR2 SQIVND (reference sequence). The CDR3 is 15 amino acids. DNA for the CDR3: TGTGCCAGTAGTACGCCGCAAGGGGGGGGGAATGAGCAGTTCTTC. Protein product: CASSTPQGGGNEQFF.

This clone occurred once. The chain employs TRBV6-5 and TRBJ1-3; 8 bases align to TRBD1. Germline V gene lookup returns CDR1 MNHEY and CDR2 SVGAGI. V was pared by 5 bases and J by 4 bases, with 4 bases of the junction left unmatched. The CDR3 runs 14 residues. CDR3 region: CASSPTGVGNTIYF. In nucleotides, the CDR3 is TGTGCCAGCAGTCCGACAGGGGTCGGAAACACCATATATTTT.

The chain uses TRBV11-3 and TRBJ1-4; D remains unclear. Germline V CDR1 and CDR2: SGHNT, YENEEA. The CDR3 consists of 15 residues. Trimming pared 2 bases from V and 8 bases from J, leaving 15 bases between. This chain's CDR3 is CASSLSSDLGEKLFF. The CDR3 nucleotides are TGTGCCAGCAGCTTATCTTCCGACCTCGGCGAAAAACTGTTTTTT.

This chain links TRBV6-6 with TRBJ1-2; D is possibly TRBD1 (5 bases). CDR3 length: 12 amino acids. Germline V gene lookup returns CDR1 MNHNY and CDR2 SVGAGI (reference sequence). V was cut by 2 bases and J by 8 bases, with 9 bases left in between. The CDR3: CASSYGGRGYTF. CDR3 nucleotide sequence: TGTGCCAGCAGTTACGGGGGACGCGGCTACACCTTC.

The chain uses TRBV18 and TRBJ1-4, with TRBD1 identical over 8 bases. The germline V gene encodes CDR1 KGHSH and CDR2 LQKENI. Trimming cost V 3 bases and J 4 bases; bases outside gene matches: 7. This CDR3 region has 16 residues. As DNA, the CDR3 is TGTGCCAGCTCACCCGGGACAGGCGCTAGTAATGAAAAACTGTTTTTT. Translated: CASSPGTGASNEKLFF.

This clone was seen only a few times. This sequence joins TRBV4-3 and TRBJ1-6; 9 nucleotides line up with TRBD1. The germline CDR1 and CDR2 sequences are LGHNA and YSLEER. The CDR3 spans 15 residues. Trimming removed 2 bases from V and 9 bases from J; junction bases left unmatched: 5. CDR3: CASSQTGTGSSPLHF. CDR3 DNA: TGCGCCAGCAGCCAAACCGGGACAGGGAGTTCACCCCTCCACTTT.

CDR3 in DNA: TGTGCCAGCAGCGACCAAGAGACCCAGTACTTC. Translation: CASSDQETQYF. The rearrangement joins TRBV7-2 to TRBJ2-5; D is unresolved. CDR3 length equals 11 residues. Trimming cost V 5 bases and J 0 bases, with 1 base left between them. CDR1 and CDR2 (germline): SGHTA, FQGNSA.

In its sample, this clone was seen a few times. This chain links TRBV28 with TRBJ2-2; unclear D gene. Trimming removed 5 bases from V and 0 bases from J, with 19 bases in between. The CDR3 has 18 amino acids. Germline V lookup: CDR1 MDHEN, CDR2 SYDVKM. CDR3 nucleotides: TGTGCCAGCAGTCCGGCCCTCGGGCAGGCGACGAACACCGGGGAGCTGTTTTTT. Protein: CASSPALGQATNTGELFF.

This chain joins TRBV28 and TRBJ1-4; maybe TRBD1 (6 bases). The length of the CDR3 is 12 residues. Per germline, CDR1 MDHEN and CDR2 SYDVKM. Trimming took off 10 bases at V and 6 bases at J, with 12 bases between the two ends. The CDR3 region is CATQGGDEKLFF. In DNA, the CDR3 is TGTGCCACCCAAGGGGGGGATGAAAAACTGTTTTTT.

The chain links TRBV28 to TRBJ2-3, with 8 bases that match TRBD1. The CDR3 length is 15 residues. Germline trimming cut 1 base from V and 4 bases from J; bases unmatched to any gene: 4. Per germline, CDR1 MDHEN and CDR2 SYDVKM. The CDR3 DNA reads TGTGCCAGCAGTTTATTTGACAGGGGACCAGATACGCAGTATTTT. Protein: CASSLFDRGPDTQYF.

The CDR3 DNA is TGTGCCAGCAGTGGGGACGGTTCGTATTGGAATTCACCCCTCCACTTT. Protein product: CASSGDGSYWNSPLHF. V and J are TRBV6-1 and TRBJ1-6; weak D call: TRBD1 (5 bases). The CDR3 spans 16 residues. Trimming pared 4 bases from V and 7 bases from J, leaving 17 bases between. Germline CDR1 reads MNHNS; CDR2 reads SASEGT.

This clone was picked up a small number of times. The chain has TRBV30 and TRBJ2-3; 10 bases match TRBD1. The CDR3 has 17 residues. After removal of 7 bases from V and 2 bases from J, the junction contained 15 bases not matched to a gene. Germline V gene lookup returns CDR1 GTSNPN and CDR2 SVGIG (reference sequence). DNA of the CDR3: TGTGCCTATTTGGGACAGGGGATTGATCCAGACACAGATACGCAGTATTTT. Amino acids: CAYLGQGIDPDTDTQYF.

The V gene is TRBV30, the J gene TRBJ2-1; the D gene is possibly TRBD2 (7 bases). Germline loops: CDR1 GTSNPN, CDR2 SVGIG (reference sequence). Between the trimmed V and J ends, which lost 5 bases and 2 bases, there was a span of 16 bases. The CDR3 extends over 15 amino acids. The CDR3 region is CAWGAGHSPYNEQFF. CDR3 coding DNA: TGTGCCTGGGGAGCGGGACACTCACCCTACAATGAGCAGTTCTTC.

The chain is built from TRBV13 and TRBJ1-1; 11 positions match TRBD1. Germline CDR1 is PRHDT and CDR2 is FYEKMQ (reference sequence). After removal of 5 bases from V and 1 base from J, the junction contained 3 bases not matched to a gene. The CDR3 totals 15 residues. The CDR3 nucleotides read TGTGCCAGCAGCCGGGACAGGGGGGGGAACACTGAAGCTTTCTTT. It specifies CASSRDRGGNTEAFF.

In nucleotides, the CDR3 is TGTGCCAGCAGGAGCACAGGGAACACTGAAGCTTTCTTT. This translates into CASRSTGNTEAFF. This chain joins TRBV7-3 and TRBJ1-1; perhaps TRBD1 as D (5 bases). The germline V gene encodes CDR1 SGHTA and CDR2 FQGTGA. The CDR3 covers 13 residues. The V gene lost 6 bases and the J gene lost 1 base, with 9 bases spanning the gap.

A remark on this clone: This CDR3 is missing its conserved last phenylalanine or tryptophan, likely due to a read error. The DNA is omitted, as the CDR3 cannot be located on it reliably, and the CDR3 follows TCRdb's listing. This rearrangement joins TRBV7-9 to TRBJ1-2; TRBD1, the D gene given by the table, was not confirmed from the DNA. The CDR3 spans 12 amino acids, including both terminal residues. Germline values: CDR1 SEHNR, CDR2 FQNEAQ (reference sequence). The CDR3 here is CASSLDQGGLLV.

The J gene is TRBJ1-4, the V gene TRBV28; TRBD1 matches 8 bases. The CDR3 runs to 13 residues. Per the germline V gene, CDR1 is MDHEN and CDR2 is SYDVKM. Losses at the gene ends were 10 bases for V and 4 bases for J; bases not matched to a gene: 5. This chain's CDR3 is CATRQGNNEKLFF. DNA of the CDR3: TGTGCCACCCGACAGGGGAATAATGAAAAACTGTTTTTT.

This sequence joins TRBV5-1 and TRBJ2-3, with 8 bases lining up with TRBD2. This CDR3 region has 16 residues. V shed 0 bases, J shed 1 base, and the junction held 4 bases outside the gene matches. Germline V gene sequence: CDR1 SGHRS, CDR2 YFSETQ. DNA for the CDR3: TGCGCCAGCAGCTTGGGGACTAGCTATCGCACAGATACGCAGTATTTT. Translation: CASSLGTSYRTDTQYF. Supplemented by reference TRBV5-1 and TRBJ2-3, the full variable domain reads KAGVTQTPRYLIKTRGQQVTLSCSPISGHRSVSWYQQTPGQGLQFLFEYFSETQRNKGNFPGRFSGRQFSNSRSEMNVSTLELGDSALYLCASSLGTSYRTDTQYFGPGTRLTVL.

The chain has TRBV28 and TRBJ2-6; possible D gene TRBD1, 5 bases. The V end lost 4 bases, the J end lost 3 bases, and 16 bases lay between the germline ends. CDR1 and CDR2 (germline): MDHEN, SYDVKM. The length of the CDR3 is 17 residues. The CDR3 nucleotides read TGTGCCAGCAGTTCTAGGGGCCCATTGAGTGGGGCCAACGTCCTGACTTTC. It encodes CASSSRGPLSGANVLTF.